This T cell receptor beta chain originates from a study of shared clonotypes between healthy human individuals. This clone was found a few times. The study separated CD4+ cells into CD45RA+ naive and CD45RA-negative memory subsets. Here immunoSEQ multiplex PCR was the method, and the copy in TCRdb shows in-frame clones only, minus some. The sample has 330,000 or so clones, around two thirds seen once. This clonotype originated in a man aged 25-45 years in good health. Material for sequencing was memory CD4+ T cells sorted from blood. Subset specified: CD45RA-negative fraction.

In DNA form, the CDR3 reads TGTGCCAGCAGCTTAGATCGGGCCTCCGAGCAGTACTTC. It codes for CASSLDRASEQYF. The chain is built from TRBV7-2 and TRBJ2-7; D gene ambiguous. Trimming took off 1 base at V and 6 bases at J, with 10 bases between the two ends. Germline CDR1 reads SGHTA; CDR2 reads FQGNSA. The CDR3 has 13 amino acids.